Here is one T cell receptor beta chain with its context. Here immunoSEQ multiplex PCR was the method, and the copy in TCRdb shows in-frame clones only, minus some. This sample yields some 29,000 clones, of which about 83% are seen a single time; about 9.4% belongs to the top ten. The V end lost 5 bases, the J end lost 7 bases, and 12 bases lay between the germline ends. Per germline, CDR1 MDHEN and CDR2 SYDVKM. The CDR3 runs to 13 residues. This sample is drawn from a study of early stage breast cancer tumors. The sequence came from a person aged 45-65 years with breast cancer. The chain couples TRBV28 to TRBJ1-5; D possibly corresponds to TRBD1 (5 bases). Material for sequencing was blood. Here the CDR3 DNA reads TGTGCCAGCAGTCCCATCGACAGACAGCCCCAGCATTTT. As protein: CASSPIDRQPQHF.